Sequencing of this T cell receptor beta chain was carried out in a study of blood T cell repertoires in COVID-19. Across the whole study: Material from acute and convalescent COVID-19 was sourced from the United States, Italy and Spain. The cDNA or gDNA used as material had been derived from T cells, B-cell-depleted T cells, or PBMCs.

The assay was immunoSEQ multiplex PCR, and TCRdb's table has in-frame clones only and misses some. The data hold about 210,000 clones, with 80% to 85% observed a single time. V lost 7 bases and J 7 bases, leaving 14 bases between the germline ends. The CDR3 has 14 amino acids. Germline CDR1 reads LNHDA; CDR2 reads SQIVND (reference sequence). The sequence was obtained from a woman in her sixties or seventies with COVID-19, enrolled during active disease. The sample taken for sequencing was peripheral blood. The V gene is TRBV19, the J gene TRBJ1-6; perhaps TRBD1 as D (6 bases). In DNA form, the CDR3 reads TGTGCCAGTACCGCCGGACAGCCAAATTCACCCCTCCACTTT. It encodes CASTAGQPNSPLHF.